Included here is one TCR beta chain sequence, with context. Its cognate antigen is unknown. This sample was taken from a study of beta chain features in type 1 diabetes. Study-level results: When Type 1 diabetes patients were examined, their TCRB CDR3s proved moderately but significantly shorter in all four CD4+ subsets. Type 1 diabetes patients had fewer VDJ junction insertions and more deletions.

Trimming removed 4 bases from V and 1 base from J, with 14 bases in between. Germline V lookup: CDR1 SGHTA, CDR2 FQGTGA. The CDR3 contains 15 residues. Sequencing targeted expressed TCRB transcripts, as all isolated RNA had been reverse transcribed. Approximately 4 million reads on average were seen across naive, central memory and regulatory T cell samples. Here immunoSEQ multiplex PCR was the method, and the copy in TCRdb shows in-frame clones only, minus some. Counted here are some 230,000 clones, 9.6% occurring once; the ten biggest clones make up under 0.045%. This clonotype originated in a woman younger than 35 in good health. The sample taken for sequencing was naive CD4+ T cells from blood. The V gene is TRBV7-3, the J gene TRBJ2-7; D is perhaps TRBD1 (6 bases). CDR3 sequence reads: CASSSNREISYEQYF. Here the CDR3 DNA reads TGTGCCAGCAGCTCGAACAGGGAGATATCCTACGAGCAGTACTTC.